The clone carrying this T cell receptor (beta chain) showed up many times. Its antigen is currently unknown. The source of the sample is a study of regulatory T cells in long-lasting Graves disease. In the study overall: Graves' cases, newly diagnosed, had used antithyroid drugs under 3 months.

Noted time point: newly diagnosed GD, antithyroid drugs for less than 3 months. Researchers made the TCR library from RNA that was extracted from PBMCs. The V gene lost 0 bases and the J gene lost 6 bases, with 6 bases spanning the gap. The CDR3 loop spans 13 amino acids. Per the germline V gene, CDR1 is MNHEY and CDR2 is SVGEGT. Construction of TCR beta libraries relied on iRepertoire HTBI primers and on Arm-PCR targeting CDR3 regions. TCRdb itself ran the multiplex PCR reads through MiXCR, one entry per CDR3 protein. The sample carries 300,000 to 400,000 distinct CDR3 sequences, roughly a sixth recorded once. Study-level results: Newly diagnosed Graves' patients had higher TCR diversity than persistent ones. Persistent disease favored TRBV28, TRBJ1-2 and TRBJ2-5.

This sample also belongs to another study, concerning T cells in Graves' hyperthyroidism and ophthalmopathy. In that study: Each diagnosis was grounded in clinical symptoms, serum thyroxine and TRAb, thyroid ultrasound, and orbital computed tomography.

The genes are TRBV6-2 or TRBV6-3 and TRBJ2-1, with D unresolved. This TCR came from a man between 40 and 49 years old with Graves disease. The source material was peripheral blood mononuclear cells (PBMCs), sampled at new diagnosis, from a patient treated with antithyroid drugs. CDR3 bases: TGTGCCAGCAGTTACTCGTCCCCCAATGAGCAGTTCTTC. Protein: CASSYSSPNEQFF.